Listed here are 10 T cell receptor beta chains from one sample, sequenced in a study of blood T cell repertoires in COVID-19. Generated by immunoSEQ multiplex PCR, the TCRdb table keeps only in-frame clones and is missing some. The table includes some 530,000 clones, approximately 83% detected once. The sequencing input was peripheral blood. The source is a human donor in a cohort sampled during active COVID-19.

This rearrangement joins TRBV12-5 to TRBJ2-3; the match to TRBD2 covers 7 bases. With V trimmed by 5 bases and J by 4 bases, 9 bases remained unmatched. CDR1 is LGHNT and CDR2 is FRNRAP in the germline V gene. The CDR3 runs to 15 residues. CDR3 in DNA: TGTGCTAGTGGTGGGGATAGCGGGCCAGCAGATACGCAGTATTTT. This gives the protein CASGGDSGPADTQYF.

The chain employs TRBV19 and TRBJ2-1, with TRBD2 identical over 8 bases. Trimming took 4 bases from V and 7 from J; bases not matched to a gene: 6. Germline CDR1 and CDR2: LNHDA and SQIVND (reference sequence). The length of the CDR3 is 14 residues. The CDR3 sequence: CASSTSGSGNEQFF. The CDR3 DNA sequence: TGTGCCAGTAGTACGAGCGGGAGTGGTAATGAGCAGTTCTTC.

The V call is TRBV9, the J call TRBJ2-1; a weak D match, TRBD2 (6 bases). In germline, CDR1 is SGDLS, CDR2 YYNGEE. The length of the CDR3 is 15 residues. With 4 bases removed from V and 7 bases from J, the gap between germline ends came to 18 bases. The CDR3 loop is CASSLGGRVRNEQFF. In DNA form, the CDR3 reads TGTGCCAGCAGCCTAGGAGGGCGGGTCCGGAATGAGCAGTTCTTC.

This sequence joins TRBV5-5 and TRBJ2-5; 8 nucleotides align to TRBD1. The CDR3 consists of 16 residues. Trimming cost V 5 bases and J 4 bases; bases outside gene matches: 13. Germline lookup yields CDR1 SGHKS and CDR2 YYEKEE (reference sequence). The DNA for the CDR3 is TGTGCCAGCAGTTTCACTCAGGGGGCCGGAGGAGAGACCCAGTACTTC. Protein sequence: CASSFTQGAGGETQYF.

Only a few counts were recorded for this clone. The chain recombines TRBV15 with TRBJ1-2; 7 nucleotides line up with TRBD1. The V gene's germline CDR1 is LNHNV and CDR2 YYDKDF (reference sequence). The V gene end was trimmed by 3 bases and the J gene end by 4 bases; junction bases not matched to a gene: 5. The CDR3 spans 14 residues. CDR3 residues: CATSSPRQGYGYTF. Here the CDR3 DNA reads TGTGCCACCAGCAGCCCCAGACAGGGCTATGGCTACACCTTC.

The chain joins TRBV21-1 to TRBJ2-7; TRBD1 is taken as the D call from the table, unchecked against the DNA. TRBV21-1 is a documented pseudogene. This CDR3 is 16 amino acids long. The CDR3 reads CASSKKGQGVPYEQYF. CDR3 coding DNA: TGTGCCAGCAGCAAAAAGGGACAGGGGGTTCCCTACGAGCAGTACTTC.

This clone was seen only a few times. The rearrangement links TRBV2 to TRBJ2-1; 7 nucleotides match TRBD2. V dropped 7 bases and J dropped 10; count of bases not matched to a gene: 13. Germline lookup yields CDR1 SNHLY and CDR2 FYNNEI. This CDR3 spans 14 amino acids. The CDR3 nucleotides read TGTGCCAGCATAACCGGGACTACCCCCGGGGAGCAGTTCTTC. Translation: CASITGTTPGEQFF.

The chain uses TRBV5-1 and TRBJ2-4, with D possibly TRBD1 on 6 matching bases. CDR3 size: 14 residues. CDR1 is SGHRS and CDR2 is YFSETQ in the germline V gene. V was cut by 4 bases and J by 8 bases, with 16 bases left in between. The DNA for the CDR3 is TGCGCCAGCAGCCGACAGGACGGGGCGGACATTCAGTACTTC. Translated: CASSRQDGADIQYF.

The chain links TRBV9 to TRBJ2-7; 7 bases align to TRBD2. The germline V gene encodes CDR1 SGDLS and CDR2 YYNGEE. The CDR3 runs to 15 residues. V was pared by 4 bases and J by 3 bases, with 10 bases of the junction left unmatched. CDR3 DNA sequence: TGTGCCAGCAGCCCCGGCTGGGGAGGGATCTACGAGCAGTACTTC. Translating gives CASSPGWGGIYEQYF.

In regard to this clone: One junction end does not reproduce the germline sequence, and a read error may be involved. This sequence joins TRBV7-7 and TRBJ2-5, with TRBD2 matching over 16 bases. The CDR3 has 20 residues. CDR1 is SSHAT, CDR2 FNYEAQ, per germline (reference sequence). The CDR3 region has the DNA TGTGCTAGCAGCCCAGGGACTAGCGGGAGGGCCCCCCACGAAGTAAAGACCCAGTACTTC. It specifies CASSPGTSGRAPHEVKTQYF.